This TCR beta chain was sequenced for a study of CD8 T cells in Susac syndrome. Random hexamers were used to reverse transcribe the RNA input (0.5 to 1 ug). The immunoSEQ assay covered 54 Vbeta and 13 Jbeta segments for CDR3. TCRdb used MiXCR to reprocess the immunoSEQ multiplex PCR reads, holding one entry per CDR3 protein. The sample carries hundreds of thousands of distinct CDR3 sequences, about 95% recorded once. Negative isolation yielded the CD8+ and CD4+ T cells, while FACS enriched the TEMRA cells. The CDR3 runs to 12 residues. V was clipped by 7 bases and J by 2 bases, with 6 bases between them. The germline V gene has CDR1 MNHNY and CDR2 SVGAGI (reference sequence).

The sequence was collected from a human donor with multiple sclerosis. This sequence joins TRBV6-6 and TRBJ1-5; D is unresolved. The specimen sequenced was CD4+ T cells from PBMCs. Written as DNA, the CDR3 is TGTGCCAGCAACCTGGGCAATCAGCCCCAGCATTTT. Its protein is CASNLGNQPQHF.